This T cell receptor (beta chain) was recovered during a study of shared clonotypes between healthy human individuals. Study results and limitations: Estimated clonotype richness was generally higher in naive than memory subsets. Clonotypes shared by all four sorted-subset donors had higher generation probabilities than non-shared clonotypes.

Researchers partitioned CD4+ cells into CD45RA+ naive and CD45RA-negative memory subsets. This clone was seen ten or more times. Its antigen is undetermined. Trimming pared 1 base from V and 5 bases from J, leaving 12 bases between. Germline-derived CDR1 and CDR2 are SGHTA and FQGNSA. The CDR3 covers 14 residues. Assay: immunoSEQ multiplex PCR; the TCRdb copy retains only in-frame clones and omits some. The repertoire has fewer than 1.4 million clones, more than 75% of them found once; the top ten carry around 0.6%. The chain joins TRBV7-2 to TRBJ2-7, with D hard to call. The TCR sequence derives from a man in his late teens or twenties in good health. Some clones in this sample may be carry-over from other donors' samples. Sequencing was carried out using memory CD4+ T cells from PBMCs. Subset described: CD45RA-negative fraction. The CDR3 sequence is CASSLGPAPHEQYF. The CDR3 region has the DNA TGTGCCAGCAGCTTAGGGCCGGCGCCCCACGAGCAGTACTTC.